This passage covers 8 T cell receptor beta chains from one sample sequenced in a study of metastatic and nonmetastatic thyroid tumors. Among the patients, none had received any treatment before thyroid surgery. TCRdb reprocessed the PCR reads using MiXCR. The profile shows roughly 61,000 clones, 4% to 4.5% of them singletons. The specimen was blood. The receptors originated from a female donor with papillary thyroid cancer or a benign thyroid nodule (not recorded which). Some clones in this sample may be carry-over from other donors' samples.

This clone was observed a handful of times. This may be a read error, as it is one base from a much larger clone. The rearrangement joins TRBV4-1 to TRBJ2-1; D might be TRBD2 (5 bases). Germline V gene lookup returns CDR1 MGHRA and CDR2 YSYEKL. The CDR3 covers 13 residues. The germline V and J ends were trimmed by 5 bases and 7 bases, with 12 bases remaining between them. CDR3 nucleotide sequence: TGCGCCAGCAGCAAAGCGGAAGGAAATGAGCAGTTCTTC. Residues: CASSKAEGNEQFF.

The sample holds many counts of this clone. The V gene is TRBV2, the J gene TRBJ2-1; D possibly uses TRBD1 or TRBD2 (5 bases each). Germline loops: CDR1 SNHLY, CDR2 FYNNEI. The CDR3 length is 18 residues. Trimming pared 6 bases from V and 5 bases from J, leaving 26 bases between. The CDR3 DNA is TGTGCCAGCAGAGAGAGAGGGACCCACGCGGCACCTCACAATGAGCAGTTCTTC. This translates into CASRERGTHAAPHNEQFF.

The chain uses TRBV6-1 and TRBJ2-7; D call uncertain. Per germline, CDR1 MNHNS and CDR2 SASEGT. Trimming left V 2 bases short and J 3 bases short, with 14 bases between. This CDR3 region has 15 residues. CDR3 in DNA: TGTGCCAGCAGTGAAAATCAGCCACAATTCTACGAGCAGTACTTC. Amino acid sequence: CASSENQPQFYEQYF.

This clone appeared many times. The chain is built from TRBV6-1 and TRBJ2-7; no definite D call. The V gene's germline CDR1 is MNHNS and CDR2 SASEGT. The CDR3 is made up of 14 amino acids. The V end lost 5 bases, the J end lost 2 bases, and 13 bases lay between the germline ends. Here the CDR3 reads CASSKTTSPYEQYF. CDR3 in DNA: TGTGCCAGCAGTAAGACCACGTCCCCCTACGAGCAGTACTTC.

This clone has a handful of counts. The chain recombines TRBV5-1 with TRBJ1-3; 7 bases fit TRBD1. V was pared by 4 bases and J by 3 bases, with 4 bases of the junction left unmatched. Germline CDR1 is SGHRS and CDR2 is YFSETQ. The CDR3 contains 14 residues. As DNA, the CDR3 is TGCGCCAGCAGCCTTGACAGGGTTGGAAACACCATATATTTT. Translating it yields CASSLDRVGNTIYF.

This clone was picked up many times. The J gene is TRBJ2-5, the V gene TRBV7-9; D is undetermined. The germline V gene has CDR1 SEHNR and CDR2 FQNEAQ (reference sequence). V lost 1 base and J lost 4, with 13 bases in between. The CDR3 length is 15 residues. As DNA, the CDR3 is TGTGCCAGCAGCTTAGTCTCTTCGGCGAGAGAGACCCAGTACTTC. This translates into CASSLVSSARETQYF.

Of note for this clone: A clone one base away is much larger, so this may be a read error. CDR3 coding DNA: TGTGCCAGCAGCTCTGGACAGGGATCAACTGAAGCTTTCTTT. Protein sequence: CASSSGQGSTEAFF. V gene TRBV11-3 combines with J gene TRBJ1-1; 8 bases fit TRBD1. CDR3 length: 14 amino acids. Trimming at V came to 4 bases and at J to 5 bases, leaving 6 bases not matched to a gene. From germline, CDR1 is SGHNT and CDR2 YENEEA.

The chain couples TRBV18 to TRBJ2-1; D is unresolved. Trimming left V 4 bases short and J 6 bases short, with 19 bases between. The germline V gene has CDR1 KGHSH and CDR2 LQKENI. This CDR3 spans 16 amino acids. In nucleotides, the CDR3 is TGTGCCAGCTCACAGGTTAACGGACCCTACTTCAATGAGCAGTTCTTC. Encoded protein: CASSQVNGPYFNEQFF.